Listed below are T cell receptor beta chains from one sample, sequenced in a study of monozygotic twins with inflammatory bowel disease. TCRdb reprocessed the 5' RACE reads; each CDR3 protein has one entry and no DNA is given. The sample's table shows about 330,000 distinct CDR3 sequences. Material: blood. Source of these receptors: a human donor with ulcerative colitis or Crohn's disease, or a healthy co-twin of an affected twin (not recorded which). CDR3s include the opening cysteine and the closing phenylalanine or tryptophan.

v_call: TRBV28
j_call: TRBJ1-4
cdr3_aa: CASSYKKGASRNEKLFF

v_call: TRBV7-9
j_call: TRBJ2-5
cdr3_aa: CASSLVPSGRRETQYF

v_call: TRBV28
j_call: TRBJ1-5
cdr3_aa: CASSLNRWGRSNQPQHF

v_call: TRBV12-3/TRBV12-4
j_call: TRBJ2-7
cdr3_aa: CASSSGTERYEQYF

v_call: TRBV5-1
j_call: TRBJ1-5
cdr3_aa: CASSLEGPQQPQHF

v_call: TRBV19
j_call: TRBJ2-3
cdr3_aa: CASRKRVTDTQYF

v_call: TRBV20-1
j_call: TRBJ2-2
cdr3_aa: CSATRPGSGELFF

v_call: TRBV18
j_call: TRBJ1-1
cdr3_aa: CASSPPTPGTEAFF

v_call: TRBV27
j_call: TRBJ1-2
cdr3_aa: CASKLPPVGRTNYGYTF

v_call: TRBV14
j_call: TRBJ2-7
cdr3_aa: CASSPWRYYEQYF

v_call: TRBV6-2/TRBV6-3
j_call: TRBJ2-1
cdr3_aa: CAISPLRGRRLYNEQFF

v_call: TRBV12-3/TRBV12-4
j_call: TRBJ1-2
cdr3_aa: CASSRNRVGGYTF

v_call: TRBV3-1
j_call: TRBJ2-4
cdr3_aa: CASSHGVAKNIQYF

v_call: TRBV7-9
j_call: TRBJ2-1
cdr3_aa: CASSQDNEQFF

v_call: TRBV6-5
j_call: TRBJ2-7
cdr3_aa: CASSYGPGKDYEQYF

v_call: TRBV4-1
j_call: TRBJ2-5
cdr3_aa: CASSQLGLAQETQYF

v_call: TRBV12-3/TRBV12-4
j_call: TRBJ2-2
cdr3_aa: CASSLDLWGNTGELFF

v_call: TRBV7-9
j_call: TRBJ2-5
cdr3_aa: CASSLYETQYF

v_call: TRBV4-3
j_call: TRBJ2-5
cdr3_aa: CASSQDFGGQETQYF

v_call: TRBV29-1
j_call: TRBJ1-2
cdr3_aa: CSVESPGQGAWGYTF

v_call: TRBV4-2
j_call: TRBJ2-3
cdr3_aa: CASSQGDRSTDTQYF

v_call: TRBV7-8
j_call: TRBJ1-2
cdr3_aa: CASTSGRNYGYTF

v_call: TRBV2
j_call: TRBJ2-7
cdr3_aa: CASSESTSGGWQYF

v_call: TRBV7-8
j_call: TRBJ1-5
cdr3_aa: CASSLDLYQPQHF

v_call: TRBV15
j_call: TRBJ1-3
cdr3_aa: CATSRGADISGNTIYF

v_call: TRBV4-1
j_call: TRBJ2-2
cdr3_aa: CASSGGLAEPLNTGELFF

v_call: TRBV11-2
j_call: TRBJ2-1
cdr3_aa: CASSGPGTGGPRIDEQFF

v_call: TRBV20-1
j_call: TRBJ2-3
cdr3_aa: CSARDSGGPGRTDTQYF

v_call: TRBV7-2
j_call: TRBJ2-1
cdr3_aa: CASSLVLGRSNEQFF

v_call: TRBV20-1
j_call: TRBJ2-7
cdr3_aa: CSARDGTSGGRNEQYF

v_call: TRBV20-1
j_call: TRBJ1-2
cdr3_aa: CSANARGWSGYTF

v_call: TRBV7-2
j_call: TRBJ2-7
cdr3_aa: CASSLGTFLSYYEQYF

v_call: TRBV3-1
j_call: TRBJ2-3
cdr3_aa: CASSPRLAGRGDTQYF

v_call: TRBV5-1
j_call: TRBJ2-3
cdr3_aa: CASSDTNTDTQYF

v_call: TRBV18
j_call: TRBJ2-7
cdr3_aa: CASSPPATHEQYF

v_call: TRBV2
j_call: TRBJ1-6
cdr3_aa: CASQQGDGPLHF

v_call: TRBV7-9
j_call: TRBJ2-5
cdr3_aa: CASSLGGRETQYF

v_call: TRBV5-5
j_call: TRBJ2-1
cdr3_aa: CASSLSGFYNEQFF

v_call: TRBV5-6
j_call: TRBJ2-2
cdr3_aa: CASSPTVKSGRELFF

v_call: TRBV5-1
j_call: TRBJ2-3
cdr3_aa: CAGRLDRGSTDTQYF

v_call: TRBV10-3
j_call: TRBJ2-1
cdr3_aa: CAISTPTSGRPTYNEQFF

v_call: TRBV29-1
j_call: TRBJ1-3
cdr3_aa: CSVEAGDNTIYF

v_call: TRBV18
j_call: TRBJ2-3
cdr3_aa: CASSPPSRDTQYF

v_call: TRBV6-1
j_call: TRBJ1-6
cdr3_aa: CASSSAPSSYNSPLHF

v_call: TRBV4-2
j_call: TRBJ1-1
cdr3_aa: CASSPLGRTEAFF

v_call: TRBV7-2
j_call: TRBJ2-2
cdr3_aa: CASSRSGELFF

v_call: TRBV28
j_call: TRBJ2-3
cdr3_aa: CASSLGATGTDTQYF

v_call: TRBV19
j_call: TRBJ1-5
cdr3_aa: CASTWEGNQPQHF

v_call: TRBV7-9
j_call: TRBJ2-3
cdr3_aa: CASSLTTGPTDTQYF

v_call: TRBV7-2
j_call: TRBJ1-5
cdr3_aa: CASSTRRNNQPQHF

v_call: TRBV18
j_call: TRBJ1-1
cdr3_aa: CASSPPNGYNTEAFF

v_call: TRBV21-1
j_call: TRBJ1-5
cdr3_aa: CASSKGVLNQPQHF

v_call: TRBV5-1
j_call: TRBJ2-7
cdr3_aa: CASSLAAVAYEQYF